The clone carrying this T cell receptor beta chain showed up just a few times. Its antigen is undetermined. This sample is part of a study of blood T cells in healthy people across ages. Then a second PCR, running about 7 to 11 cycles, was carried out with a sample-barcoded 5' primer and a J-beta primer mix. TCRdb used MiXCR to reprocess the 5' RACE reads, holding one entry per CDR3 protein. The table has some 700,000 distinct CDR3 sequences, approximately 22% seen once. Between the trimmed V and J ends, which lost 5 bases and 5 bases, there was a span of 15 bases. CDR1 and CDR2 from the germline V gene are MNHEY and SMNVEV (reference sequence). This CDR3 region has 15 residues. Study-wide findings and caveats: Higher naive T cell percentage went strongly together with higher TCR beta diversity. As age increased, TCR beta diversity per million T cells fell in a roughly linear fashion. With donor CMV status unknown, expanded clonotype changes were possibly confounded.

The TCR was taken from a man between 65 and 85 years old in good health. The rearrangement joins TRBV27 to TRBJ1-4; D is unresolved. Sequencing input: blood. The CDR3 loop reads CASSLHQEENEKLFF. CDR3 coding DNA: TGTGCCAGCAGTCTTCACCAGGAAGAGAATGAAAAACTGTTTTTT.